The clone carrying this T cell receptor beta chain was seen a few times. Trimming pared 1 base from V and 2 bases from J, leaving 13 bases between. Germline V CDR1 and CDR2: SGHTA, FQGNSA. This CDR3 contains 16 residues. The data derive from a study of blood T cell repertoires in COVID-19. Sequencing was performed with immunoSEQ multiplex PCR; in TCRdb, only in-frame clones are kept and a portion is missing. The sample carries 140,000 or so clones, approximately 80% recorded once. The chain links TRBV7-2 to TRBJ2-3, with D perhaps TRBD2 (5 bases). The origin of this receptor is a man in his 70s who had recovered from COVID-19. Sequenced material: peripheral blood. CDR3 nucleotide sequence: TGTGCCAGCAGCTTAGAATCCAGCGGTGCCACAGATACGCAGTATTTT. Translation: CASSLESSGATDTQYF.